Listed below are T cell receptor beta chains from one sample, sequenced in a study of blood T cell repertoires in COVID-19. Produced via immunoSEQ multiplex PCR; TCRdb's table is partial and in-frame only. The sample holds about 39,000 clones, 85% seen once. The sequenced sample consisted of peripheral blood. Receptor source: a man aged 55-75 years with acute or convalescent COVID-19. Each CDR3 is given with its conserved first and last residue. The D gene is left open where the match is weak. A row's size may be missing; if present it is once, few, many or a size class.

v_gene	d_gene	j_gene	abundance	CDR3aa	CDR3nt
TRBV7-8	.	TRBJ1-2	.	CASSFWQRWGYTF	TGTGCCAGCAGCTTCTGGCAGCGGTGGGGCTACACCTTC
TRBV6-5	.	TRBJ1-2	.	CASISGYGYTF	TGTGCCAGCATATCAGGCTATGGCTACACCTTC
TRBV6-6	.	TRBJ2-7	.	CASSDLRLPKVYF	TGTGCCAGCAGTGATTTAAGACTCCCCAAGGTGTACTTC
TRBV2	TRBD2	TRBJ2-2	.	CASRAGASTGELFF	TGTGCCAGCAGAGCGGGAGCGAGCACCGGGGAGCTGTTTTTT
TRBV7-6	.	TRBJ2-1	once	CASRPRLGSNVDEQFF	TGTGCCAGCAGACCGCGGCTCGGGTCAAACGTCGATGAGCAGTTCTTC
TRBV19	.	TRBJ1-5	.	CASSIEGRGPQHF	TGTGCCAGTAGTATAGAGGGTAGGGGGCCCCAGCATTTT
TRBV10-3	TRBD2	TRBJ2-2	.	CAISPGLAGSGGELFF	TGTGCCATCAGCCCGGGACTAGCGGGATCCGGCGGGGAGCTGTTTTTT
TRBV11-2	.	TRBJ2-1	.	CASSLEGASHNEQFF	TGTGCCAGCAGCTTAGAAGGAGCCTCCCACAATGAGCAGTTCTTC
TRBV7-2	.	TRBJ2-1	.	CASSLGGGVNEQFF	TGTGCCAGCAGCTTAGGAGGGGGTGTCAATGAGCAGTTCTTC
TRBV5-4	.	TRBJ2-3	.	CASSQAGADTQYF	TGTGCCAGCAGCCAGGCCGGGGCAGATACGCAGTATTTT
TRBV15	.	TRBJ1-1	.	CATSETAGNTEAFF	TGTGCCACCAGCGAGACAGCGGGGAACACTGAAGCTTTCTTT
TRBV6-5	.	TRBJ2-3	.	CASTDPQSRAQYF	TGTGCCAGCACCGACCCCCAAAGCCGGGCGCAGTATTTT
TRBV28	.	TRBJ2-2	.	CASSPGLVPGELFF	TGTGCCAGCAGTCCCGGACTTGTTCCCGGGGAGCTGTTTTTT
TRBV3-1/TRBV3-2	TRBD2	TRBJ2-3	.	CATKTSGSDTQYF	TGTGCCACCAAGACTAGCGGCTCAGATACGCAGTATTTT
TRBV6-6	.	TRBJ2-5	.	CASSTQGAQETQYF	TGTGCCAGCAGTACACAGGGTGCCCAAGAGACCCAGTACTTC
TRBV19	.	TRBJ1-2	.	CASSIAYRDVHGYTF	TGTGCCAGTAGTATAGCGTACAGGGACGTCCATGGCTACACCTTC
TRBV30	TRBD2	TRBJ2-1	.	CAWVSGGRWYEQFF	TGTGCCTGGGTGAGTGGCGGGAGATGGTATGAGCAGTTCTTC
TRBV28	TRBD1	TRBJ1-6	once	CASSPGQGAYNSPLHF	TGTGCCAGCAGTCCGGGACAGGGGGCCTATAATTCACCCCTCCACTTT
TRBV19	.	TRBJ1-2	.	CASSNLINSAGGYTF	TGTGCCAGTAGTAACTTGATTAACAGCGCAGGGGGCTACACCTTC
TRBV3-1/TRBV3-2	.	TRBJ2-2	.	CASSQARTVYGELFF	TGTGCCAGCAGCCAAGCCAGAACAGTATACGGGGAGCTGTTTTTT
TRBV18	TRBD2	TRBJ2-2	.	CASSPQRGGTTGELFF	TGTGCCAGCTCACCGCAGCGGGGGGGTACCACCGGGGAGCTGTTTTTT
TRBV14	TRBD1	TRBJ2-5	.	CASSQQWNSGGGETQYF	TGTGCCAGCAGCCAACAATGGAACTCAGGGGGCGGGGAGACCCAGTACTTC
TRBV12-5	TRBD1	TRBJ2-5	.	CASGLVLITRGQGVDNQETQYF	TGTGCTAGTGGTTTGGTACTGATAACGAGGGGTCAGGGGGTAGATAACCAAGAGACCCAGTACTTC
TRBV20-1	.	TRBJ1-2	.	CSARYGYTF	TGCAGTGCCCGTTATGGCTACACCTTC
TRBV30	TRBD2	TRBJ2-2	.	CAWSIGTSGNTGELFF	TGTGCCTGGAGCATAGGGACTAGCGGGAACACCGGGGAGCTGTTTTTT